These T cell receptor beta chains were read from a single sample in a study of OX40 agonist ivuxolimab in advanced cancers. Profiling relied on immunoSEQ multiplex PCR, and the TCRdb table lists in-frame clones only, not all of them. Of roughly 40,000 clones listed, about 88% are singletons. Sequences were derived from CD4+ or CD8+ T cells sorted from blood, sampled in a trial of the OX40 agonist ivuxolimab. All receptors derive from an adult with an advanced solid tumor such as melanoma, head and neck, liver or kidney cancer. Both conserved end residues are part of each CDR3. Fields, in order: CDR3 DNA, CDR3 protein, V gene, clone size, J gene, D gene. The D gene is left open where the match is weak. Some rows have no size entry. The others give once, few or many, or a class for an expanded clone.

DNA: TGTGCTAGCAGCTTCTCTTTAGAAACCTACGAGCAGTACTTC
CDR3: CASSFSLETYEQYF
V: TRBV7-7
size: -
J: TRBJ2-7
D: -

DNA: TGTGCCAGCAGTGTGGGGCTCGGCTTCCAGCCCCAGCATTTT
CDR3: CASSVGLGFQPQHF
V: TRBV6-5
size: -
J: TRBJ1-5
D: -

DNA: TGTGCCAGCAGTGAAGAGACTAGCGGGGGGGCCTACAATGAGCAGTTCTTC
CDR3: CASSEETSGGAYNEQFF
V: TRBV6-1
size: -
J: TRBJ2-1
D: TRBD2

DNA: TGCGCCAGCAGCTTGGCCCGATCTAGCGGTGCTAGCACAGATACGCAGTATTTT
CDR3: CASSLARSSGASTDTQYF
V: TRBV5-1
size: -
J: TRBJ2-3
D: TRBD2

DNA: TGTGCCAGCAGCTTGGGGGGCCAGGAAGAGGACGAGCAGTACTTC
CDR3: CASSLGGQEEDEQYF
V: TRBV5-8
size: few
J: TRBJ2-7
D: -

DNA: TGTGCCAGCAGCTTAGACGGGGGTAGGAGCAATCAGCCCCAGCATTTT
CDR3: CASSLDGGRSNQPQHF
V: TRBV7-9
size: -
J: TRBJ1-5
D: -

DNA: TGTGCCAGCAGTCGCTCTGTGAACACTGAAGCTTTCTTT
CDR3: CASSRSVNTEAFF
V: TRBV6-6
size: -
J: TRBJ1-1
D: -

DNA: TGCGCCAGCAGGCGGGAGGGCCAGGAGACGCAGTACTTC
CDR3: CASRREGQETQYF
V: TRBV5-1
size: -
J: TRBJ2-7
D: TRBD2

DNA: TGCGCCAGCAGCCAAGGGGGCAATCAGCCCCAGCATTTT
CDR3: CASSQGGNQPQHF
V: TRBV4-1
size: once
J: TRBJ1-5
D: -

DNA: TGCGCCAGCAGTTGGTGGACAGCAAACAATGAGCAGTTCTTC
CDR3: CASSWWTANNEQFF
V: TRBV5-1
size: -
J: TRBJ2-1
D: -

DNA: TGTGCCAGCACCCCCCTAGCTGGGGGAAGTGCAGATACGCAGTATTTT
CDR3: CASTPLAGGSADTQYF
V: TRBV14
size: -
J: TRBJ2-3
D: -

DNA: TGTGCCAGTAGACAGTACGTTAATCAGCCCCAGCATTTT
CDR3: CASRQYVNQPQHF
V: TRBV19
size: -
J: TRBJ1-5
D: -

DNA: TGTGCCATCAAGTCAGGGACAGGGGGCGACACCATATATTTT
CDR3: CAIKSGTGGDTIYF
V: TRBV10-3
size: -
J: TRBJ1-3
D: TRBD1

DNA: TGTGCCAGCAGTGTGCCGGGACACGAGCAGTACTTC
CDR3: CASSVPGHEQYF
V: TRBV6-1
size: -
J: TRBJ2-7
D: -

DNA: TGTGCCATCAGAAGCTCAGGGTCCAGAGAGACCCAGTACTTC
CDR3: CAIRSSGSRETQYF
V: TRBV10-3
size: once
J: TRBJ2-5
D: -

DNA: TGTGCCAGCAGTTACTCGATGGGTTCTGGGGCCAACGTCCTGACTTTC
CDR3: CASSYSMGSGANVLTF
V: TRBV6-6
size: -
J: TRBJ2-6
D: -

DNA: TGCGCCAGCAGCTCCCGGGACGTCACCTACGAGCAGTACTTC
CDR3: CASSSRDVTYEQYF
V: TRBV4-1
size: -
J: TRBJ2-7
D: -

DNA: TGTGCCTGGAGTTACCAGGATTTGATCTACGAGCAGTACTTC
CDR3: CAWSYQDLIYEQYF
V: TRBV30
size: -
J: TRBJ2-7
D: -

DNA: TGTGCCACCAGCAGACCAGACAGGAACTACGAGCAGTACTTC
CDR3: CATSRPDRNYEQYF
V: TRBV15
size: -
J: TRBJ2-7
D: -

DNA: TGCGCCAGCAGCTTGGTCACGACAGGGGACGGAACTGAAGCTTTCTTT
CDR3: CASSLVTTGDGTEAFF
V: TRBV5-1
size: -
J: TRBJ1-1
D: TRBD1

DNA: TGTGCCAGCAGCGTAGGTAACGAGCAGTACTTC
CDR3: CASSVGNEQYF
V: TRBV9
size: -
J: TRBJ2-7
D: -

DNA: TGTGCCAGCAGTTACTCGACAGGGCCCGAGCAGTACTTC
CDR3: CASSYSTGPEQYF
V: TRBV6-5
size: -
J: TRBJ2-7
D: TRBD1

DNA: TGCGCCAGCAGTACCCCCCGGCTTAGTAATGAAAAACTGTTTTTT
CDR3: CASSTPRLSNEKLFF
V: TRBV10-2
size: -
J: TRBJ1-4
D: -

DNA: TGTGCCTGGAGTTTTTTGGCGGGAATCTCCTACGAGCAGTACTTC
CDR3: CAWSFLAGISYEQYF
V: TRBV30
size: -
J: TRBJ2-7
D: -

DNA: TGTGCCAGCAGTAGGGGACGCCTAAACTCCTACGAGCAGTACTTC
CDR3: CASSRGRLNSYEQYF
V: TRBV6-5
size: -
J: TRBJ2-7
D: -

DNA: TGTGCCAGCTCACTTTCGATACAGGGGGCAACAGATACGCAGTATTTT
CDR3: CASSLSIQGATDTQYF
V: TRBV18
size: -
J: TRBJ2-3
D: TRBD1

DNA: TGTGCCAGCAGCTTAATCGGGCAGTCCGGCGCGTCGGAGCAGTTCTTC
CDR3: CASSLIGQSGASEQFF
V: TRBV7-3
size: -
J: TRBJ2-1
D: -

DNA: TGTGCCAGCAGTGAGCGGGAGAGCACAGATACGCAGTATTTT
CDR3: CASSERESTDTQYF
V: TRBV6-4
size: -
J: TRBJ2-3
D: TRBD2

DNA: TGTGCCAGCAGCGAGCGGGGGGTGGGTCGAGAGACCCAGTACTTC
CDR3: CASSERGVGRETQYF
V: TRBV6-6
size: -
J: TRBJ2-5
D: TRBD2

DNA: TGTGCCTGGAGTGCCCGGGGGACGTCCTACAATGAGCAGTTCTTC
CDR3: CAWSARGTSYNEQFF
V: TRBV30
size: -
J: TRBJ2-1
D: -

DNA: TGTGCCAGCAGATCGGGAGGGATACGGGAGACCCAGTACTTC
CDR3: CASRSGGIRETQYF
V: TRBV28
size: -
J: TRBJ2-5
D: TRBD2